One and the same sample provided the 23 T cell receptor beta chains below, sequenced in a study of CXCR3-negative and CXCR3-positive naive CD8 T cells. Study-wide findings and caveats: A higher hydrophobicity marked the TRB CDR3s of CXCR3-positive naive cells versus CXCR3-negative naive cells.

No antigen has been assigned to these receptors. UMI-labeled TRB cDNA libraries were prepared by 5' RACE. TCRdb reanalyzed the 5' RACE reads and collapses them to one entry per CDR3 protein, without DNA. The specimen's table records 100,000 to 150,000 distinct CDR3 sequences. Sequenced material: naive CXCR3+ CD8+ T cells from blood. Described subset: CD45RO-CCR7+CD27+CD95- naive CD8+ T cells expressing CXCR3 (TNR3+). Receptor source: a human donor in good health. Some clones in this sample may be carry-over from other donors' samples.

The chain's CDR3 is CASSHPRRPSRANTGELFF. The J gene is TRBJ2-2, the V gene TRBV7-6; TCRdb lists TRBD2, though no DNA is available to test this call. The CDR3 loop spans 19 amino acids. Germline V gene data show CDR1 as SGHVS and CDR2 as FNYEAQ.

This chain joins TRBV13 and TRBJ1-2; as DNA is missing, the TRBD1 call by TCRdb cannot be tested. The CDR3 spans 14 residues. CDR1 PRHDT and CDR2 FYEKMQ come from the germline V gene (reference sequence). The CDR3 spells CASSSLSREGGYTF. Combining the CDR3 with reference TRBV13 and TRBJ1-2 gives the whole variable domain AAGVIQSPRHLIKEKRETATLKCYPIPRHDTVYWYQQGPGQDPQFLISFYEKMQSDKGSIPDRFSAQQFSDYHSELNMSSLELGDSALYFCASSSLSREGGYTFGSGTRLTVV.

The V call is TRBV5-1, the J call TRBJ2-7. The CDR3 contains 13 residues. The germline V gene encodes CDR1 SGHRS and CDR2 YFSETQ. CDR3 protein: CARSLGPSAEQYF.

V gene TRBV7-2 combines with J gene TRBJ2-3; lacking DNA, the TRBD2 call made by TCRdb goes unchecked. Germline-derived CDR1 and CDR2 are SGHTA and FQGNSA. The CDR3 is made up of 16 amino acids. CDR3 sequence reads: CASSSTSGGATDTQYF.

CDR3 residues: CASTSRGGYEQYF. The rearrangement links TRBV12-3 or TRBV12-4 to TRBJ2-7. This CDR3 spans 13 amino acids.

The chain employs TRBV7-8 and TRBJ2-1; the D call of TRBD2 rests on TCRdb alone, since no DNA is present to check it. This CDR3 contains 17 residues. Per germline, CDR1 SGHVS and CDR2 FQNEAQ. The CDR3 loop reads CASSSGLAGPSYNEQFF.

The chain employs TRBV7-6 and TRBJ2-2; lacking DNA, the TRBD2 call made by TCRdb goes unchecked. The CDR3 has 16 amino acids. CDR1 SGHVS and CDR2 FNYEAQ come from the germline V gene. Here the CDR3 reads CASSSMEAGGAGELFF.

This rearrangement joins TRBV6-6 to TRBJ2-1; TCRdb calls TRBD2, which cannot be checked without DNA. The CDR3 consists of 16 residues. From germline, CDR1 is MNHNY and CDR2 SVGAGI (reference sequence). CDR3 in amino acids: CASSYPLAGDYNEQFF.

This chain connects TRBV27 to TRBJ2-7; TCRdb outputs TRBD2, but without DNA this stays unchecked. Germline lookup yields CDR1 MNHEY and CDR2 SMNVEV (reference sequence). The CDR3 covers 16 residues. The CDR3 loop reads CASSLSGGGAVRDQYF.

V is TRBV12-3 or TRBV12-4 and J is TRBJ1-1; TCRdb's assignment of TRBD1 cannot be checked, as there is no DNA. There are 12 residues in the CDR3. CDR3 sequence: CASSPGTLKAFF.

J is TRBJ1-1 and V is TRBV6-2 or TRBV6-3; TCRdb returns TRBD1, unconfirmable since there is no DNA. CDR1 and CDR2 from the germline V gene are MNHEY and SVGEGT. This CDR3 has 13 residues. The CDR3 region is CASSYKGGTEAFF.

The rearrangement uses TRBV28 and TRBJ1-6; the TRBD1 assignment by TCRdb is unverifiable without DNA. In germline, CDR1 is MDHEN, CDR2 SYDVKM. The CDR3 runs 17 residues. The chain's CDR3 is CASSLFGGQGGISPLHF. The full variable domain, in which reference TRBV28 and TRBJ1-6 provide the parts outside the CDR3, is DVKVTQSSRYLVKRTGEKVFLECVQDMDHENMFWYRQDPGLGLRLIYFSYDVKMKEKGDIPEGYSVSREKKERFSLILESASTNQTSMYLCASSLFGGQGGISPLHFGNGTRLTVT.

The V and J genes are TRBV27 and TRBJ2-2. This CDR3 has 12 amino acids. Germline values: CDR1 MNHEY, CDR2 SMNVEV (reference sequence). The CDR3: CASTDIAGELFF.

The chain is built from TRBV5-1 and TRBJ2-1; TCRdb's assignment of TRBD1 cannot be checked, as there is no DNA. There are 16 residues in the CDR3. Germline V lookup: CDR1 SGHRS, CDR2 YFSETQ. CDR3 in amino acids: CASSPVPDGQDNEQFF.

The chain links TRBV10-3 to TRBJ2-5. From germline, CDR1 is ENHRY and CDR2 SYGVKD. The CDR3 spans 14 residues. CDR3 amino acids: CAIRHDMGQETQYF.

The genes are TRBV28 and TRBJ2-3; TCRdb names TRBD1, which stays unverified in the absence of DNA. In germline, CDR1 is MDHEN, CDR2 SYDVKM. This CDR3 region has 16 residues. This chain's CDR3 is CASSLHAEGATDTQYF.

The chain employs TRBV29-1 and TRBJ2-7; TCRdb names TRBD2, which stays unverified in the absence of DNA. The germline V gene encodes CDR1 SQVTM and CDR2 ANQGSEA. The CDR3 runs 13 residues. CDR3: CSVVLAGAYEQYF.

V gene TRBV7-8 combines with J gene TRBJ1-1; TCRdb calls TRBD1, which cannot be checked without DNA. The CDR3 is 17 amino acids. Germline CDR1 reads SGHVS; CDR2 reads FQNEAQ. CDR3 amino acids: CASSLGQGTYMNTEAFF.

The chain uses TRBV11-2 and TRBJ2-5. The CDR3 is 15 amino acids. The germline V gene encodes CDR1 SGHAT and CDR2 FQNNGV. This CDR3 reads CASSFVLGYQETQYF.

This sequence joins TRBV6-2 or TRBV6-3 and TRBJ2-3; the TRBD2 assignment by TCRdb is unverifiable without DNA. The CDR3 consists of 16 residues. CDR1 is MNHEY, CDR2 SVGEGT, per germline. The CDR3 reads CASSYPSGGAGDTQYF.

The chain has TRBV28 and TRBJ1-5; TCRdb outputs TRBD1, but without DNA this stays unchecked. Per the germline V gene, CDR1 is MDHEN and CDR2 is SYDVKM. The length of the CDR3 is 16 residues. The CDR3 loop is CASSLSGGLGNQPQHF.

The chain joins TRBV7-8 to TRBJ2-5; there is no DNA to check the TCRdb D call of TRBD1. The CDR3 contains 15 residues. Per germline, CDR1 SGHVS and CDR2 FQNEAQ. CDR3 residues: CASSDTGTGVETQYF.

The chain joins TRBV28 to TRBJ2-7; without DNA, the TCRdb call of TRBD2 cannot be checked. Looked up from germline, CDR1 is MDHEN and CDR2 is SYDVKM. CDR3 length: 14 amino acids. CDR3 region: CASSRRDSTYEQYF.